This T cell receptor beta chain emerged from a study of T cells in Graves' hyperthyroidism and ophthalmopathy. The study, taken as a whole, reports: Ophthalmopathy could be told apart from stable hyperthyroidism with a 13 V-J model. Blood also showed most of the thyroid clonotypes that were expanded above 0.001. In validation, the model predicted ophthalmopathy. These predictions came a median roughly 6.5 months before onset.

Germline CDR1 is MNHNS and CDR2 is SASEGT. V gave up 2 bases and J gave up 6 bases; unmatched junction bases: 10. The CDR3 is made up of 16 amino acids. TCR beta CDR3 region amplification was performed from RNA transcripts. HTBI primers were employed in a first-round RT-PCR of the TCR CDR3. TCRdb analysed the multiplex PCR reads with MiXCR anew, one entry per CDR3 protein. Of about 640,000 distinct CDR3 sequences detected, about a fifth appear once; the ten largest clones hold roughly 30%. Notes on this clonotype: What it recognizes is unknown.

Sequences were obtained from blood. This receptor was obtained from a man younger than 40 with Graves' ophthalmopathy. The chain couples TRBV6-1 to TRBJ1-2; 9 bases match TRBD1. The CDR3: CASSELAGQGNHGYTF. CDR3 nucleotide sequence: TGTGCCAGCAGTGAATTGGCGGGACAGGGAAATCATGGCTACACCTTC.